The clone carrying this T cell receptor (beta chain) was seen a handful of times. Antigen specificity is unknown. The CDR3 is 14 residues long. Germline CDR1 SGHTA, CDR2 FQGNSA. V gave up 4 bases and J gave up 5 bases, with 13 bases separating them. This entry is derived from a study of beta chain features in type 1 diabetes. Study-level points and caveats: A moderate, significant TCRB CDR3 shortening appeared in type 1 diabetes across four CD4+ subsets.

Expressed TCRB transcripts were sequenced, since all the RNA that had been isolated was reverse transcribed. The study sequenced naive, central memory and regulatory T cell samples to an average of approximately 3.5 million reads. Method: immunoSEQ multiplex PCR; TCRdb's copy keeps in-frame clones and lacks some. The sample has hundreds of thousands of clones; more than 13% are singletons. The specimen sequenced was naive CD4+ T cells from blood. The chain has TRBV7-2 and TRBJ2-3; D remains ambiguous. The source is a man between 18 and 29 years old with type 1 diabetes. This CDR3 reads CASSYTGGEDTQYF. CDR3 sequence (DNA): TGTGCCAGCAGCTACACGGGCGGCGAAGATACGCAGTATTTT.